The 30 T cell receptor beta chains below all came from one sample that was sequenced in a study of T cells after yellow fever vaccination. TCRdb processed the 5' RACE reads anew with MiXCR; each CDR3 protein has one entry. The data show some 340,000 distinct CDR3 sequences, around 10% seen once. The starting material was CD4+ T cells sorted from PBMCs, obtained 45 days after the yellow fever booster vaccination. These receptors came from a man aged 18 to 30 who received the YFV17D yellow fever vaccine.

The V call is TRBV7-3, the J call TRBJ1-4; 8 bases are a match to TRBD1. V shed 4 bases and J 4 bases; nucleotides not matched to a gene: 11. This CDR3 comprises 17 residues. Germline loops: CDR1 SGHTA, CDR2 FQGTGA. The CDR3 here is CASSSLRGQGINEKLFF. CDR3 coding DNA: TGTGCCAGCAGCTCACTCAGGGGGCAGGGGATTAATGAAAAACTGTTTTTT.

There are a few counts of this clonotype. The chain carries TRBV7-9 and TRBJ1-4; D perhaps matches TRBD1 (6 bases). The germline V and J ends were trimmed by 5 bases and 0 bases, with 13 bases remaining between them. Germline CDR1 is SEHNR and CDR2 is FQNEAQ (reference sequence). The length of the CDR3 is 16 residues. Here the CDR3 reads CASSQGSLATNEKLFF. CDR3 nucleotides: TGTGCCAGCAGCCAGGGGAGTCTCGCAACTAATGAAAAACTGTTTTTT. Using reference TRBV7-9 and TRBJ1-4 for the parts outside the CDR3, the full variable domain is DTGVSQNPRHKITKRGQNVTFRCDPISEHNRLYWYRQTLGQGPEFLTYFQNEAQLEKSRLLSDRFSAERPKGSFSTLEIQRTEQGDSAMYLCASSQGSLATNEKLFFGSGTQLSVL.

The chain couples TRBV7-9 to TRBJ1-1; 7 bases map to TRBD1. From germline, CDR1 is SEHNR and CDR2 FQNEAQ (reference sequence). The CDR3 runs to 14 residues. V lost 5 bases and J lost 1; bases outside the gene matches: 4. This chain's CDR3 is CASSPGQTNTEAFF. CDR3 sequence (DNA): TGTGCCAGCAGCCCGGGACAGACGAACACTGAAGCTTTCTTT.

The CDR3 spells CASSSRNSVSYEQYF. The CDR3, as DNA: TGTGCCAGCAGCTCTCGGAATAGCGTTTCCTACGAGCAGTACTTC. The V gene is TRBV7-2, the J gene TRBJ2-7, with TRBD2 as a possible D gene (5 bases). Per the germline V gene, CDR1 is SGHTA and CDR2 is FQGNSA. The CDR3 sequence is 15 residues long. V was trimmed by 4 bases and J by 1 base, leaving 14 bases between them.

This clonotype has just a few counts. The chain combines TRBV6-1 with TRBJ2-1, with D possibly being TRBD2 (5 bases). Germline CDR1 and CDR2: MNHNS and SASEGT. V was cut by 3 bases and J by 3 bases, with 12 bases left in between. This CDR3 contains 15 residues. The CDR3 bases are TGTGCCAGCAGTGACATATCGGAGGACTACAATGAGCAGTTCTTC. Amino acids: CASSDISEDYNEQFF.

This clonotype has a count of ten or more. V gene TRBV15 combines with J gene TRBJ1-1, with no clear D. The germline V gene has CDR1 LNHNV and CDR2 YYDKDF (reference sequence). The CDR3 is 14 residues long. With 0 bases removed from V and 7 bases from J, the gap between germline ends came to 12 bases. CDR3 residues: CATSRDPVSLEAFF. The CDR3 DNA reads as TGTGCCACCAGCAGAGATCCCGTTAGCCTTGAAGCTTTCTTT.

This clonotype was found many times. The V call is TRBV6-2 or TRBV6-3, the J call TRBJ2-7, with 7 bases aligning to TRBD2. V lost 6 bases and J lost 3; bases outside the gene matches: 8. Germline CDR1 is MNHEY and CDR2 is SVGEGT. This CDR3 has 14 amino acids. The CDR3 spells CASREHGGGYEQYV. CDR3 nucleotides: TGTGCCAGCAGGGAACATGGGGGGGGCTACGAGCAGTACGTC.

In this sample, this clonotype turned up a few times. CDR3 in amino acids: CASSGRKPQHF. CDR3 DNA: TGTGCCAGCAGCGGAAGGAAGCCCCAGCATTTT. The chain carries TRBV4-2 and TRBJ1-5; D not resolved. Germline V lookup: CDR1 LGHNA, CDR2 YNFKEQ. The CDR3 has 11 residues. V gave up 5 bases and J gave up 8 bases, with 7 bases separating them.

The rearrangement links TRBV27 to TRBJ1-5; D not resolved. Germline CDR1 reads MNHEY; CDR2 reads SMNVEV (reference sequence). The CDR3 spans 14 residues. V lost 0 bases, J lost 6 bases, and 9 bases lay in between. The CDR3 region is CASSLSTEGQPQHF. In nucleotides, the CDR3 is TGTGCCAGCAGTTTATCGACGGAGGGTCAGCCCCAGCATTTT.

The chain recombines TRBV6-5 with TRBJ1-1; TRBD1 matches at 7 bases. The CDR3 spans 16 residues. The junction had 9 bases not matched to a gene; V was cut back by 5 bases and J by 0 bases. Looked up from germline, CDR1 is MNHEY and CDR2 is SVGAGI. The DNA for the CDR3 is TGTGCCAGCAGTCCGCGGGGACAGATCATGAACACTGAAGCTTTCTTT. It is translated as CASSPRGQIMNTEAFF.

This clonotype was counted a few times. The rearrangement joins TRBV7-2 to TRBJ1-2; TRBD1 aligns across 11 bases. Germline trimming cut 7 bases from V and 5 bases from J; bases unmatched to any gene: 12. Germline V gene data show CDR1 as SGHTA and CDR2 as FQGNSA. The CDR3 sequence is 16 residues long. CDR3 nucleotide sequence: TGTGCCAGCACGCGCAGGACAGGGGGCGAGGGATATGGCTACACCTTC. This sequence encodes CASTRRTGGEGYGYTF.

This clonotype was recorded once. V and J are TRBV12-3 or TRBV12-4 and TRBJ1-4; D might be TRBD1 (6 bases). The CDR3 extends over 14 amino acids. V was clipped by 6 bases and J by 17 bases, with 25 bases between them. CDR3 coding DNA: TGTGCCAGCAGCACCGATCGGCTCGGCAGGGGAATTTTTTTT. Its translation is CASSTDRLGRGIFF.

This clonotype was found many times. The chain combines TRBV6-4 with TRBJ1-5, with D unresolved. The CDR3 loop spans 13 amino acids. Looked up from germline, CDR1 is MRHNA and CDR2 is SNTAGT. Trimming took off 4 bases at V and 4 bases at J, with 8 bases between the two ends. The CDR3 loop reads CASSAEENQPQHF. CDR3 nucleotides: TGTGCCAGCAGTGCGGAAGAAAATCAGCCCCAGCATTTT.

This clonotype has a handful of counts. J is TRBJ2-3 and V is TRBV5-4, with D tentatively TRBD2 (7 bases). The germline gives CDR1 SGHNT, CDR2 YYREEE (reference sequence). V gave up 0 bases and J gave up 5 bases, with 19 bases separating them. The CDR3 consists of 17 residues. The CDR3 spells CASSLGGGGGPLDTQYF. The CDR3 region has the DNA TGTGCCAGCAGCTTGGGAGGAGGGGGGGGACCACTAGATACGCAGTATTTT.

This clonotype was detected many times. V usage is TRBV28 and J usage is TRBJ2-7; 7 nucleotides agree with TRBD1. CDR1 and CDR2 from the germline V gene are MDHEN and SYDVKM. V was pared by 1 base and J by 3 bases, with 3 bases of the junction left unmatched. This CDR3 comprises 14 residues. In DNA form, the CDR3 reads TGTGCCAGCAGTTTATTCGGGACAGACTACGAGCAGTACGTC. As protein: CASSLFGTDYEQYV.

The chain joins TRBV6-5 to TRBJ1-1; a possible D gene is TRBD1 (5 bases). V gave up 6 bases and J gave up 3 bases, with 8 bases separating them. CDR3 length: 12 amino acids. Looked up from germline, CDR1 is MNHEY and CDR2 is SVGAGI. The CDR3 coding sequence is TGTGCCAGCAGCCCAGGGTACACTGAAGCTTTCTTT. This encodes CASSPGYTEAFF.

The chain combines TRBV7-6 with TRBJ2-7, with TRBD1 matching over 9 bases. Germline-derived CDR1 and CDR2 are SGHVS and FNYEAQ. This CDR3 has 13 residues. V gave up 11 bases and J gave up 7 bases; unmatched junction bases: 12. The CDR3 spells CASTPDRGGEQYF. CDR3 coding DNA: TGTGCCTCTACCCCGGACAGGGGCGGGGAGCAGTACTTC.

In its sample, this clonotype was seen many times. The CDR3 nucleotides read TGTGCCAGCTCACCCGGGACGGATTCCTACGAGCAGTACTTC. It codes for CASSPGTDSYEQYF. The chain combines TRBV18 with TRBJ2-7; D may be TRBD1 or TRBD2 (5 bases each). The CDR3 has 14 residues. The V gene's germline CDR1 is KGHSH and CDR2 LQKENI. V gave up 3 bases and J gave up 1 base, with 10 bases separating them.

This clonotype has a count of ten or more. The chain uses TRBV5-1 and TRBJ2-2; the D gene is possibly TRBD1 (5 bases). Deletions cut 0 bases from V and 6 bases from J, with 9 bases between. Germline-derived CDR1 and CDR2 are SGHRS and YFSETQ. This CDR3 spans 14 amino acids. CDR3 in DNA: TGCGCCAGCAGCTTGGGGGGCGCATCCGGGGAGCTGTTTTTT. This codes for CASSLGGASGELFF.

The CDR3 loop is CASTLTNTGELFF. CDR3 bases: TGTGCCAGCACACTTACGAACACCGGGGAGCTGTTTTTT. The chain has TRBV7-3 and TRBJ2-2, with D unclear. The V end lost 7 bases, the J end lost 0 bases, and 6 bases lay between the germline ends. There are 13 residues in the CDR3. Germline V gene sequence: CDR1 SGHTA, CDR2 FQGTGA.

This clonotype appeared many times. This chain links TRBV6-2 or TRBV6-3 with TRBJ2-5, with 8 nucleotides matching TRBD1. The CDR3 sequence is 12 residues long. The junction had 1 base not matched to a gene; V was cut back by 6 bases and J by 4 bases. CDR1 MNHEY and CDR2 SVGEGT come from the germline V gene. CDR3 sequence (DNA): TGTGCCAGCAGCGGGACAGGAGAGACCCAGTACTTC. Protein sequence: CASSGTGETQYF.

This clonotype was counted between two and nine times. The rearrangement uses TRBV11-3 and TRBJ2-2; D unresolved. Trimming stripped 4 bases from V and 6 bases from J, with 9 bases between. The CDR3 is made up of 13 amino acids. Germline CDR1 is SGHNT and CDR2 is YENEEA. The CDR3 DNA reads TGTGCCAGCAGCTCGAGGTATTCCGGGGAGCTGTTTTTT. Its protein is CASSSRYSGELFF.

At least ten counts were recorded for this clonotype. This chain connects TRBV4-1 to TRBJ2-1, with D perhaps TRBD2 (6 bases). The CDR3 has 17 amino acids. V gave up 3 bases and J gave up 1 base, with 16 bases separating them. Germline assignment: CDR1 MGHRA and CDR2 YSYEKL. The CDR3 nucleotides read TGCGCCAGCAGCCAGCAGCGGGTAGGGGTTTCCTACAATGAGCAGTTCTTC. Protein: CASSQQRVGVSYNEQFF.

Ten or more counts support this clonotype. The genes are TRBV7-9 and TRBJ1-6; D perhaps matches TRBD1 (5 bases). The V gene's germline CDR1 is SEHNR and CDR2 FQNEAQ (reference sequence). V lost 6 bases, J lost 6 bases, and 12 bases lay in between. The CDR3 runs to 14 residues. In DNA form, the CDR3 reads TGTGCCAGCAGTGGTGGGGGATTTAATTCACCCCTCCACTTT. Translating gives CASSGGGFNSPLHF.

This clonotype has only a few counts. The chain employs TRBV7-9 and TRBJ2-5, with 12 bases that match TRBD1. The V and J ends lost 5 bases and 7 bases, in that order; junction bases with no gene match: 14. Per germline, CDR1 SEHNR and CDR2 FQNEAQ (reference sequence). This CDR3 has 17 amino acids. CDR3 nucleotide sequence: TGTGCCAGCAGCATTGGGACAGGGGGCTCCAGAGTTGGGACCCAGTACTTC. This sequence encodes CASSIGTGGSRVGTQYF.

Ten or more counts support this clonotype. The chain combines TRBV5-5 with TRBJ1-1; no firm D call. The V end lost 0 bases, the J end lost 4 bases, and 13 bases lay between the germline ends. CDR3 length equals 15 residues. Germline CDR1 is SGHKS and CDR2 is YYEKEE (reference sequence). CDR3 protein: CASSLDERTGTEAFF. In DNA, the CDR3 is TGTGCCAGCAGCTTGGACGAGAGGACGGGCACTGAAGCTTTCTTT.

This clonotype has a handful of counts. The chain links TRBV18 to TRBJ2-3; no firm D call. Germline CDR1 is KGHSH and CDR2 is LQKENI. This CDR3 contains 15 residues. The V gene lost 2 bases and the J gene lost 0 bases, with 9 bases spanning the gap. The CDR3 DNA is TGTGCCAGCTCACCATTTTCGGAGAGCACAGATACGCAGTATTTT. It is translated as CASSPFSESTDTQYF.

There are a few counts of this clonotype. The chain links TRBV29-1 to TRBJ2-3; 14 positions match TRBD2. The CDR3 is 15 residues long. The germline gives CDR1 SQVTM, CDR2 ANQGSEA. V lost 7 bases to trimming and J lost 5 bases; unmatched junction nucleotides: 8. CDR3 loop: CSARLAGGPGDTQYF. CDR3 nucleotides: TGCAGCGCAAGACTAGCGGGGGGGCCCGGAGATACGCAGTATTTT.

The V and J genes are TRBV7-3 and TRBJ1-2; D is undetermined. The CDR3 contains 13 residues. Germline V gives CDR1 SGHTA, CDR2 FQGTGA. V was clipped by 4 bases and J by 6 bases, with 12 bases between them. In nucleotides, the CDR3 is TGTGCCAGCAGCTCCGACTCTGGGAATGGCTACACCTTC. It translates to CASSSDSGNGYTF.

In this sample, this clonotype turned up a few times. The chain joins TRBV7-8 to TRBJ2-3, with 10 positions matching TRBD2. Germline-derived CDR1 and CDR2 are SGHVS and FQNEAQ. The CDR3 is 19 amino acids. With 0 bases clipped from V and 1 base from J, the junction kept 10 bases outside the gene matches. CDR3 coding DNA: TGTGCCAGCAGCTTAGCTTCGTCGGCTAGCGGGGGCCGCACAGATACGCAGTATTTT. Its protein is CASSLASSASGGRTDTQYF.